These T cell receptor beta chains were read from a single sample in a study of blood T cell repertoires in COVID-19. Data came from immunoSEQ multiplex PCR; TCRdb stores just in-frame clones and leaves some out. The repertoire holds under 200,000 clones, with nearly 90% as singletons. The sequenced sample consisted of peripheral blood. Every receptor here comes from a man between 60 and 70 years old with active or convalescent COVID-19. The CDR3 runs from the conserved cysteine through the conserved F or W. A D gene is named only where the DNA matches it firmly. Only some rows state a clone size, as once, few, many or a class for expanded clones.

-	TRBV4-2	TRBJ1-3	-	TGTGCCAGCAGCCAAGAGGCAGCTAGCTCTGGAAACACCATATATTTT	CASSQEAASSGNTIYF
-	TRBV6-4	TRBJ1-2	once	TGTGCCAGCAGTGACTCGAGCGGGGTTGGCTATGGCTACACCTTC	CASSDSSGVGYGYTF
-	TRBV19	TRBJ1-5	-	TGTGCCAGTAGTATTCGGGGAACTAGCAATCAGCCCCAGCATTTT	CASSIRGTSNQPQHF
TRBD1	TRBV2	TRBJ2-7	-	TGTGCCAGCCGGCCGACAGGGGGCAGGGAGCAGTACTTC	CASRPTGGREQYF
-	TRBV6-5	TRBJ2-5	-	TGTGCCAGCAGGGCCCAAGAGACCCAGTACTTC	CASRAQETQYF
TRBD1	TRBV11-1	TRBJ2-7	-	TGTGCCAGCAGCTTGATAGGGACAGGGGACTACGAGCAGTACTTC	CASSLIGTGDYEQYF
-	TRBV18	TRBJ2-7	-	TGTGCCAGCTCAGCTCCAGGGTTTAGCTCCTACGAGCAGTACTTC	CASSAPGFSSYEQYF
-	TRBV4-1	TRBJ1-2	once	TGCGCCAGCAGCCAAGATCCCGGGGCAGGGGCCCGCTACACCTTC	CASSQDPGAGARYTF
TRBD1	TRBV19	TRBJ1-5	-	TGTGCCAGTAGACCGACAGGGCCTAATCAGCCCCAGCATTTT	CASRPTGPNQPQHF
-	TRBV12-3/TRBV12-4	TRBJ1-2	-	TGTGCCAGCAGTCGGACAGCTAACTATGGCTACACCTTC	CASSRTANYGYTF
-	TRBV12-2	TRBJ2-1	-	TGTGCAAGTCGCTTAGCGCCCAGGTACAATGAGCAGTTCTTC	CASRLAPRYNEQFF
-	TRBV2	TRBJ2-6	-	TGTGCCAGCAGCGACGACAGGAGCTCCAACGTCCTGACTTTC	CASSDDRSSNVLTF
TRBD1	TRBV20-1	TRBJ1-2	-	TGCAGTGCTAGTGACAGGGTTAACTATGGCTACACCTTC	CSASDRVNYGYTF
-	TRBV6-1	TRBJ1-5	-	TGTGCCAGCAGTGAAATAGGGGGTTACAATCAGCCCCAGCATTTT	CASSEIGGYNQPQHF
TRBD1	TRBV7-9	TRBJ1-5	-	TGTGCCAGCAGCTTCGGGACAGCTAATCAGCCCCAGCATTTT	CASSFGTANQPQHF
-	TRBV18	TRBJ2-7	-	TGTGCCAGCTCAGACAGCTTGGCGTCGTACGAGCAGTACTTC	CASSDSLASYEQYF
TRBD2	TRBV5-1	TRBJ2-3	-	TGCGCCAGCAGCTCGGGACTAGCGGGGGCCTTCACAGATACGCAGTATTTT	CASSSGLAGAFTDTQYF
TRBD1	TRBV3-1/TRBV3-2	TRBJ1-3	-	TGTGCCAGCGGGACAGGGGGCCTATATTTT	CASGTGGLYF
TRBD1	TRBV7-9	TRBJ1-1	-	TGTGCCAGCAGCATTAGGGACAGGGGTTCTGAAGCTTTCTTT	CASSIRDRGSEAFF
-	TRBV21-1	TRBJ2-5	-	TGTGCCAGCAGCAAAGGCCGGACAGACACTAGGACCCAGTACTTC	CASSKGRTDTRTQYF
TRBD2	TRBV9	TRBJ2-2	few	TGTGCCAGCGCCCCAGTAGCGGGGGTGACCGGGGAGCTGTTTTTT	CASAPVAGVTGELFF
TRBD1	TRBV5-1	TRBJ2-3	-	TGCGCCAGCAGCGGGACAGGGAGCACAGATACGCAGTATTTT	CASSGTGSTDTQYF
TRBD1	TRBV9	TRBJ1-1	-	TGTGCCAGCAGCGCAGGGGGCAGGGACACTGAAGCTTTCTTT	CASSAGGRDTEAFF
TRBD1	TRBV5-1	TRBJ2-2	-	TGCGCCAGCAGCTCTGGGACAGGGGAAACCGGGGAGCTGTTTTTT	CASSSGTGETGELFF
TRBD1	TRBV10-1	TRBJ2-7	-	TGCGCCAGCAGTGACCGGGTTGACCGGGACAGAGACTACGAGCAGTACTTC	CASSDRVDRDRDYEQYF
TRBD1	TRBV9	TRBJ1-1	-	TGTGCCAGCAGCAGATTACAGGGGGCGGACACTGAAGCTTTCTTT	CASSRLQGADTEAFF
-	TRBV19	TRBJ1-3	-	TGTGCCAGTAGCCCCTCTAGAAGTTTTCGTATGGACACCATATATTTT	CASSPSRSFRMDTIYF
TRBD1	TRBV7-9	TRBJ1-2	-	TGTGCCAGCAACCGCCCAGACAGGGACTATGGCTACACCTTC	CASNRPDRDYGYTF
TRBD1	TRBV27	TRBJ1-6	-	TGTGCCAGCAGTCTACAGGGGTATAATTCACCCCTCCACTTT	CASSLQGYNSPLHF
-	TRBV3-1/TRBV3-2	TRBJ1-4	-	TGTGCCAGCAGCCACGGACATCTGCGAGATGAAAAACTGTTTTTT	CASSHGHLRDEKLFF
-	TRBV2	TRBJ2-2	-	TGTGCCAGCAGACGAGATTTAGCGAACACCGGGGAGCTGTTTTTT	CASRRDLANTGELFF
-	TRBV5-4	TRBJ1-3	once	TGTGCCAGCAGCCTGGGGGCGCAGGGAAACACCATATATTTT	CASSLGAQGNTIYF
TRBD2	TRBV5-1	TRBJ2-3	-	TGCGCCAGCAGGTCGACTAGCCCACTCACAGATACGCAGTATTTT	CASRSTSPLTDTQYF
TRBD2	TRBV5-1	TRBJ2-7	once	TGCGCCAGCAGCTTCGGGAGCGGGGGGGCGCGGGGGCAGTACTTC	CASSFGSGGARGQYF
TRBD1	TRBV6-5	TRBJ1-6	-	TGTGCCAGCAGTTCTCCAGGGGGCTCCTATAATTCACCCCTCCACTTT	CASSSPGGSYNSPLHF
TRBD1	TRBV30	TRBJ1-2	-	TGTGCCTGGAGGGGGACAGGGGGTCAATATGGCTACACCTTC	CAWRGTGGQYGYTF
-	TRBV5-4	TRBJ2-3	-	TGTGCCAGCAGCCCGACGACTAGTTTGGACACGCAGTATTTT	CASSPTTSLDTQYF
-	TRBV12-3/TRBV12-4	TRBJ1-1	-	TGTGCCAGCAGGAGACGAGGGAACACTGAAGCTTTCTTT	CASRRRGNTEAFF
TRBD1	TRBV7-9	TRBJ1-2	few	TGTGCCAGCAGCTTAGCGGTAGGGACAGAAGGCTACACCTTC	CASSLAVGTEGYTF
TRBD1	TRBV6-5	TRBJ2-5	-	TGTGCCAGCAGTTACTCCGGGACAGAATACGAGACCCAGTACTTC	CASSYSGTEYETQYF
-	TRBV3-1/TRBV3-2	TRBJ2-1	-	TGTGCCAGCAGCCAAAGGACTCGAGCCAATGAGCAGTTCTTC	CASSQRTRANEQFF
TRBD1	TRBV4-2	TRBJ1-5	-	TGTGCCAGCAGCCCCCAGGGGGGTAGCAATCAGCCCCAGCATTTT	CASSPQGGSNQPQHF
TRBD1	TRBV7-9	TRBJ2-5	-	TGTGCCAGCAGCGACCGGGACAGGGGTGGACAAGAGACCCAGTACTTC	CASSDRDRGGQETQYF
-	TRBV12-3/TRBV12-4	TRBJ2-7	once	TGTGCCAGCAGCTACGGGTTCTACGAGCAGTACTTC	CASSYGFYEQYF
-	TRBV2	TRBJ1-2	-	TGTGCCAGCAGTGAACAGGGTTCTAACTATGGCTACACCTTC	CASSEQGSNYGYTF
-	TRBV3-1/TRBV3-2	TRBJ2-1	-	TGTGCCAGCAGCCAAGGCTCGAGCTCCTACAATGAGCAGTTCTTC	CASSQGSSSYNEQFF
TRBD1	TRBV2	TRBJ2-3	-	TGTGCCAGCAGCGTATACAGGGGTACGCAGTATTTT	CASSVYRGTQYF
TRBD1	TRBV7-6	TRBJ2-7	-	TGTGCCAGCAGCTTTCGGACAGGGGACTTTTACGAGCAGTACTTC	CASSFRTGDFYEQYF
TRBD1	TRBV7-9	TRBJ1-6	-	TGTGCCAGCAGCCCCGGGACAGGGGGGAATTCACCCCTCCACTTT	CASSPGTGGNSPLHF
-	TRBV15	TRBJ1-2	-	TGTGCCACCAGCAGAGATCGGGGGATTTTTAACTATGGCTACACCTTC	CATSRDRGIFNYGYTF
-	TRBV7-3	TRBJ2-6	-	TGTGCCAGCAGCTTAACACAGGATACCGTCCTGACTTTC	CASSLTQDTVLTF
-	TRBV10-3	TRBJ2-5	-	TGTGCCATCAGTGAGGGGCATACGGGGGAGACCCAGTACTTC	CAISEGHTGETQYF
-	TRBV10-3	TRBJ1-2	few	TGTGCCATCAGTTTTAGACAGGATTATGGCTACACCTTC	CAISFRQDYGYTF
-	TRBV2	TRBJ2-5	-	TGTGCCAGCAGCGGGGACTACCAAGAGACCCAGTACTTC	CASSGDYQETQYF
-	TRBV7-9	TRBJ1-2	-	TGTGCCAGCAGCATTACAGGGAACTATGGCTACACCTTC	CASSITGNYGYTF
-	TRBV19	TRBJ2-1	-	TGTGCCAGTAGGAACAACGGGGGGACAAGGGGAAATGAGCAGTTCTTC	CASRNNGGTRGNEQFF
TRBD1	TRBV5-1	TRBJ1-6	-	TGCGCCAGCAGCTTAGGACAGGCTCATGCACCCCTCCACTTT	CASSLGQAHAPLHF